The rows below give T cell receptor beta chains drawn from one sample of a study of human T cells and chemical hapten exposure. TCRdb re-called the RACE reads with MiXCR, one entry per CDR3 protein. The sample records approximately 74,000 distinct CDR3 sequences, approximately 32% being singletons. Sequencing was performed on whole blood, taken in connection with sensitization to the hapten diphenylcyclopropenone (DPC). These receptor sequences come from a man aged 35-49 years with alopecia areata. Some clones in this sample may be carry-over from other donors' samples. Each CDR3 is given with its conserved first and last residue. A D gene is named only where the DNA matches it firmly. Size is omitted from some rows. Given values are once, few, many or a class for expanded clones.

v_gene,len,abundance,j_gene,d_gene,CDR3nt,CDR3aa
TRBV15,15,NA,TRBJ2-7,TRBD1,TGTGCCACCAGCAGAGATACATCGACAGGGGGGGAGCAGTACTTC,CATSRDTSTGGEQYF
TRBV28,16,NA,TRBJ2-7,TRBD2,TGTGCCAGCAGTCGTCCGGCGGGAGCCTCCTTTTACGAGCAGTACTTC,CASSRPAGASFYEQYF
TRBV14,15,NA,TRBJ2-1,NA,TGTGCCAGCAGCCCTGGGACTTTCTCCTACAATGAGCAGTTCTTC,CASSPGTFSYNEQFF
TRBV5-4,15,few,TRBJ2-1,NA,TGTGCCAGCAGCTTGTCTGGGTCCTGGGGGAATGAGCAGTTCTTC,CASSLSGSWGNEQFF
TRBV12-3/TRBV12-4,15,NA,TRBJ1-3,NA,TGTGCCAGCAACCATGGGACCGGCTCTGGAAACACCATATATTTT,CASNHGTGSGNTIYF
TRBV6-1,13,few,TRBJ2-7,TRBD2,TGTGCCAGCGGGTTAGCGGGCTCCTACGAGCAGTACTTC,CASGLAGSYEQYF
TRBV12-3/TRBV12-4,15,NA,TRBJ1-2,NA,TGTGCCAGCAGTTCGGGGGTCGAAGCTAACTATGGCTACACCTTC,CASSSGVEANYGYTF
TRBV5-4,16,few,TRBJ1-4,NA,TGTGCCAGCAGTCCCGGGGGCGCCGGAACTAATGAAAAACTGTTTTTT,CASSPGGAGTNEKLFF
TRBV7-9,14,NA,TRBJ1-2,NA,TGTGCCAGCAGCTTAGTGCAGAAGAACTATGGCTACACCTTC,CASSLVQKNYGYTF
TRBV20-1,15,NA,TRBJ1-6,TRBD1,TGCAGTGCTGCCCTAGGGGGCCCGGGGAATTCACCCCTCCACTTT,CSAALGGPGNSPLHF
TRBV18,15,NA,TRBJ1-6,NA,TGTGCCAGCTCCCCGGGTCCGGGGAAGGGTTCACCCCTCCACTTT,CASSPGPGKGSPLHF
TRBV6-5,17,NA,TRBJ1-2,TRBD1,TGTGCCAGCAGTTACCAGGGGGGGAGGCGGAAAAGTCATGGCTACACCTTC,CASSYQGGRRKSHGYTF
TRBV6-2/TRBV6-3,16,NA,TRBJ1-4,NA,TGTGCCAGCAGTATCGCCTCCGCCTCAACTAATGAAAAACTGTTTTTT,CASSIASASTNEKLFF
TRBV11-3,13,few,TRBJ2-1,TRBD2,TGTGCCAGCAGCTTAGACTCCCAGCGGGAAGAGTTCTTC,CASSLDSQREEFF
TRBV5-1,15,NA,TRBJ2-2,TRBD1,TGCGCCAGCAGCGCGACAGGGTCGAACACCGGGGAGCTGTTTTTT,CASSATGSNTGELFF
TRBV7-9,16,NA,TRBJ2-7,NA,TGTGCCAGCAGCTTAGGGATTACCCGGGACACCGTAGAGCAGTACTTC,CASSLGITRDTVEQYF
TRBV20-1,16,NA,TRBJ2-7,NA,TGCAGTGCCCTCCGCCTGTTCCCCTCGATCTCCTACGAGCAGTACTTC,CSALRLFPSISYEQYF
TRBV16,14,few,TRBJ2-3,TRBD2,TGTGCCAGCATCCATAGCGGGAGCACAGATACGCAGTATTTT,CASIHSGSTDTQYF
TRBV20-1,14,few,TRBJ2-5,NA,TGCAGTGCTCCCGTGGCGGGGCCGGGGGAGACCCAGTACTTC,CSAPVAGPGETQYF
TRBV29-1,14,once,TRBJ2-3,TRBD1,TGCAGCGTTGATGGGACAGAGGGCACAGATACGCAGTATTTT,CSVDGTEGTDTQYF
TRBV6-2/TRBV6-3,19,NA,TRBJ2-3,NA,TGTGCCAGCAGTTACTCGGCATCCTCCGGGACACACACCCGGGGTACGCAGTATTTT,CASSYSASSGTHTRGTQYF
TRBV18,13,NA,TRBJ2-7,NA,TGTGCCAGCTCACCACGAGGAGGGTACGAGCAGTACTTC,CASSPRGGYEQYF
TRBV19,16,NA,TRBJ2-1,NA,TGTGCCAGTAGGACCTTCTTCACACAGGCGGAAAATGAGCAGTTCTTC,CASRTFFTQAENEQFF
TRBV10-3,12,few,TRBJ2-1,NA,TGTGCCATCACCAGAGGGGGGGGTGAGCAGTTCTTC,CAITRGGGEQFF
TRBV20-1,14,few,TRBJ1-6,NA,TGCAGTGCTAGAGACACGAGATATAATTCACCCCTCCACTTT,CSARDTRYNSPLHF